These T cell receptor beta chains were read from a single sample in a study of control samples from healthy donors and cancer patients. The repertoire was sequenced with immunoSEQ multiplex PCR; TCRdb's copy has only in-frame clones and lacks some. The sample holds about 120,000 clones; 92% are singletons and the top ten take 2.1%. The sample was blood. Source of these receptors: a woman in her fifties or sixties in good health. CDR3s include the opening cysteine and the closing phenylalanine or tryptophan. The D gene is left open where the match is weak. Only part of the rows carry a size: once, few, many, or a class if the clone is expanded.

cdr3_aa | cdr3_nt | j_call | clone_size | v_call | d_call
CASSSIAGGTYEQYF | TGTGCCAGCAGCTCAATAGCGGGAGGGACGTACGAGCAGTACTTC | TRBJ2-7 | . | TRBV28 | TRBD2
CASSPRGPDEQYF | TGTGCCAGCAGCCCCAGGGGTCCGGACGAGCAGTACTTC | TRBJ2-7 | . | TRBV7-9 | .
CASSLRAGAETQYF | TGCGCCAGCAGCTTGCGGGCAGGGGCAGAGACCCAGTACTTC | TRBJ2-5 | . | TRBV5-1 | .
CASRRQRNTEAFF | TGTGCCAGCAGGAGACAAAGGAACACTGAAGCTTTCTTT | TRBJ1-1 | . | TRBV6-5 | .
CASSQGTGAAEAFF | TGTGCCAGCAGCCAGGGAACAGGGGCTGCGGAAGCTTTCTTT | TRBJ1-1 | . | TRBV4-2 | TRBD1
CASSDISSVNYNEQFF | TGTGCCAGTTCGGATATATCTAGCGTCAACTACAATGAGCAGTTCTTC | TRBJ2-1 | . | TRBV9 | .
CASSQESAVSTNEKLFF | TGCGCCAGCAGCCAAGAATCAGCGGTTTCAACTAATGAAAAACTGTTTTTT | TRBJ1-4 | . | TRBV4-1 | .
CAKHGQGGREQYF | TGTGCCAAACATGGACAGGGAGGGCGCGAGCAGTACTTC | TRBJ2-7 | . | TRBV6-5 | .
CASSSTGSYGYTF | TGCGCCAGCAGCTCTACAGGGAGCTATGGCTACACCTTC | TRBJ1-2 | once | TRBV5-1 | .
CASSYSTGGVNQPQHF | TGTGCCAGCAGTTACTCGACAGGGGGCGTGAATCAGCCCCAGCATTTT | TRBJ1-5 | . | TRBV6-6 | TRBD1
CASSSLGTSYEQYF | TGTGCCAGCAGCTCTCTGGGGACGTCCTACGAGCAGTACTTC | TRBJ2-7 | . | TRBV5-6 | .
CASRHGQANSNQPQHF | TGTGCCAGCAGGCACGGACAGGCGAATAGCAATCAGCCCCAGCATTTT | TRBJ1-5 | . | TRBV6-6 | TRBD1
CASRVGQGEAFF | TGTGCCAGCAGAGTCGGACAGGGTGAAGCTTTCTTT | TRBJ1-1 | . | TRBV28 | TRBD1
CASRGQGRGYTF | TGTGCCAGCAGAGGACAGGGGAGAGGCTACACCTTC | TRBJ1-2 | . | TRBV12-3/TRBV12-4 | TRBD1
CACLRNRDRQFF | TGTGCCTGCCTTAGGAACCGCGACAGACAGTTCTTC | TRBJ2-1 | . | TRBV30 | .
CASSLIPDRANSPLHF | TGTGCCAGCAGCTTGATACCGGACAGGGCCAATTCACCCCTCCACTTT | TRBJ1-6 | once | TRBV5-5 | TRBD1
CASGGAKPYEQYF | TGTGCCTCCGGGGGGGCAAAACCCTACGAGCAGTACTTC | TRBJ2-7 | . | TRBV30 | TRBD2
CASSGVAGVHTEAFF | TGTGCCAGCAGCGGGGTAGCGGGGGTGCACACTGAAGCTTTCTTT | TRBJ1-1 | once | TRBV9 | .
CASSLAGDPNQPQHF | TGTGCCAGCAGCTTAGCAGGGGACCCGAATCAGCCCCAGCATTTT | TRBJ1-5 | . | TRBV7-9 | .
CASSYFYRLAGYEQYF | TGTGCCAGCAGTTACTTTTATCGGCTAGCTGGCTACGAGCAGTACTTC | TRBJ2-7 | . | TRBV6-5 | .
CAWDTGIQPQHF | TGTGCCTGGGATACAGGTATTCAGCCCCAGCATTTT | TRBJ1-5 | few | TRBV30 | .
CASSSRGRRETQYF | TGTGCCAGCAGCTCTAGGGGGCGCCGAGAGACCCAGTACTTC | TRBJ2-5 | . | TRBV5-4 | TRBD1